Reported below is one T cell receptor (beta chain). This clone appeared once. This clone's antigen is unknown. Per-base quality was not reported, and no clone a single base away is much larger than it. Trimming at the junction amounts to 4 bases on V and 7 bases on J, and the germline ends lie 12 bases apart. CDR1 and CDR2 (SGHRS, YFSETQ) derive from the germline V gene. The CDR3 spans 14 residues, from the cysteine through the phenylalanine. The CDR3 DNA has 42 bases and is translated from base 1. The sample originates from a study of cytomegalovirus exposure and HLA in healthy donors (dated by TCRdb to about 2017). Broadly, across the study: In an earlier analysis of about 560 of the donors, about 270 Gb of sequence data and about 110 million unique TCR beta sequences from roughly 180 million T cells were reported. All discovery cohort repertoires had been generated on a single sequencing platform. Across 300 to 500 genotyped donors of the cohort, an average of roughly 230,000 unique TCR beta nucleotide sequences per donor were sequenced, and approximately 19% of those sequences were non-productive. The number of donors typed differed by locus, with 629-630 for A, B, C, DRB1 and DQB1, around 500 for DQA1, approximately 570 for DPA1, and some 450 for DPB1. Because of strong linkage in the cohort, roughly five DR-DQ haplotypes were treated as single units for association and clustering. Donor age, sex, ethnicity and CMV serostatus were collected together with the repertoire data. Genome-wide SNP genotypes for about three fifths of the roughly 700 donors were used in a later genetic analysis, which treated that subset as a discovery cohort. Class I and class II HLA loci were covered by the typing at four-digit resolution. To decide whether each TCR beta V gene segment behaved as functional or pseudogenic, an earlier analysis of some 540 of the donors relied on high-throughput TCR beta sequencing. Along with the approximately 700-subject first cohort, a separate validation cohort of roughly 110 different subjects was used. Using immunosequencing, the study profiled T cell repertoires from 500 to 800 subjects and related those repertoires to cytomegalovirus serostatus. In a later analysis, previously published TCR beta repertoires from several hundred donors were re-analyzed and high-resolution HLA genotyping was added so that TCR occurrence patterns could be studied. The aim of the study was to test whether cataloging public T cell receptors could identify signatures of past pathogen exposure. An early release that covered approximately 600 HLA-typed donors contained about 290 gigabases of sequencing data and around 80 million unique TCR sequences. Of the approximately 400 genotyped donors, over 65% fell in the genetic ancestry cluster associated with self-reported Caucasian donors. To predict cytomegalovirus infection status, the study brought together high-throughput TCR immunosequencing, statistical association of individual TCRs with disease status, and machine learning. Rather than drawing on any new phenotypic data, the later analysis identified candidate immune exposures from TCR beta sequences and the way those sequences occurred across donors.

Libraries were made using the immunoSEQ multiplex PCR assay. For the multiplex PCR, a mixture combining 60 forward primers for TCR Vbeta segments and 13 reverse primers for TCR Jbeta segments was used. The CDR3 region of rearranged TCR beta genes was amplified from genomic DNA with a multiplex PCR assay. The Illumina HiSeq System was used to sequence the amplified TCR beta libraries as 87-base-pair reads. The published analysis was carried out like this. A later analysis counted approximately 74 million unique TCR beta chains across the 666 repertoires, and 9 million to 14 million of these chains were shared by at least two donors. Raw reads were error-corrected and collapsed into unique sequences with a nearest-neighbor algorithm that merged closely related sequences to remove PCR and sequencing errors. V, D and J gene segments were assigned by aligning CDR3 sequences to IMGT reference sequences. Each retained sequence needed at least a six-nucleotide match to both a V gene segment and a J gene segment. A rearrangement counted as productive if the CDR3 had no stop codons and remained in frame with V and J, and every other rearrangement counted as non-productive. Following IMGT convention, CDR3 was defined as the stretch from the second conserved V-encoded cysteine up to the conserved J-encoded phenylalanine. Sequences without an unambiguous match to a single V gene segment were excluded from the earlier analysis of about 600 of the donors. An earlier analysis of a few hundred of the donors called V segments functional above 56.7% productive rearrangements and segregating when the between-donor standard deviation exceeded 5%. To diagnose cytomegalovirus status from the catalog of TCR beta chain sequences, a statistical classification framework was built. V and J gene assignment, in a later analysis, came from comparing TCR nucleotide sequences with IMGT/GENE-DB human TR gene sequences. A later analysis assigned CDR3 sequences and most-parsimonious VDJ recombination scenarios with the TCRdist pipeline. In a later analysis, each TCR beta chain was defined by its CDR3 amino acid sequence together with its V-gene family, and reads lacking a unique V-gene family were excluded. In a later analysis, 450 to 600 highly shared, low-generation-probability nucleotide sequences were removed to address suspected cross-contamination and a sequencing artifact. A later analysis calculated a clonal expansion index for each public chain from normalized within-repertoire ranks of inferred template counts. A later analysis computed generation probabilities with a VDJ recombination model fitted to out-of-frame rearrangements, and checked the results against IGoR. In a later analysis, hypergeometric tests were used to score TCR-TCR, TCR-HLA and TCR-CMV co-occurrence, with a repertoire-size bias correction applied to TCR pairs. False discovery rates were estimated in a later analysis by permuting HLA or CMV assignments 20 times. A later analysis grouped co-occurring TCRs with DBSCAN, adding TCRdist sequence similarity when clustering within HLA-allele-positive subsets. For co-occurrence clustering, repertoires with fewer than 30,000 or more than 120,000 public chains were excluded, along with several repertoires with anomalous nucleotide sharing. TCRdb provides this immuneACCESS table in a form limited to in-frame rearrangements. Some clones are lacking; in checked studies, under half of them reflect an unresolved V gene, and why the rest are absent is not known. V and J calls and clone size are copied from that table; D and trimming were computed from the DNA. The sample table shows about 63,000 clones, and approximately 71% are seen once. The ten largest clonotypes hold roughly 25% of the sample.

General findings and caveats noted by the study authors: At a false discovery rate of 0.05, a later analysis linked 15,000 to 20,000 TCR beta sequences to specific HLA alleles. In an earlier analysis of 587 of the donors, most TCR beta V segments were observed in productive rearrangements about 87% or about 30% of the time, broadly matching IMGT annotations. In both the original and validation cohorts, the classifier was reported to diagnose cytomegalovirus status with high specificity and sensitivity. A cluster of highly shared sequence variants was judged likely to be a technical artifact of the sequencing pipeline. Correlated functional status among segregating V segments might reflect linkage disequilibrium, but an unknown experimental factor could not be ruled out. According to the authors, the approach could potentially be generalized to other disease states and immunological phenotypes. In a later analysis, several top co-occurrence clusters were reported to appear linked to parvovirus B19, influenza, CMV and Epstein-Barr virus. Presence/absence analyses assumed roughly uniform sequencing depth across donors, an assumption that may not hold. A later analysis found that TCR association rates varied across HLA loci, with DRB1 alleles showing the most associated TCRs and HLA-C alleles the fewest. For the cohort, immune exposure information was limited to CMV serostatus. Compared with equally common non-associated chains, HLA-associated TCR beta chains in a later analysis were more clonally expanded and had lower generation probabilities. Because the 87-base-pair reads could not distinguish some IMGT-functional V segments, including TRBV6-2 and TRBV6-3, those segments were excluded. HLA typing was unavailable for some donors at each locus, so association tests used only the typed subset. A later genetic analysis reported fewer N-insertions in productive TCRs among donors in an Asian-associated ancestry cluster than the roughly 650-donor mean. In a later genetic analysis, a missense DCLRE1C variant was associated with V-gene and J-gene trimming of TCR beta chains, and the association was replicated in an independent cohort. A further reported finding was that TCR beta sequences accurately predicted the HLA-A and HLA-B alleles for most subjects in the first cohort. Most TCR sequences were seen in very few donors, while some public TCRs were found in many individuals. In the study, some 180 TCR beta chains were listed as associated with cytomegalovirus. Strong co-occurrence of HLA alleles, especially DR and DQ, made assigning TCR associations to individual alleles difficult. Seventeen rarely observed V segments, including chromosome 9 orphons, were excluded from the earlier analysis of just under 600 of the donors because counts were too low. In vitro tests confirmed that a few of the cytomegalovirus-associated TCR beta chains recognize cytomegalovirus antigens. In this cohort, only TCR beta chains were sequenced, and detectable features were limited by the absence of alpha or paired-chain data. Most CMV-associated TCR beta chains appeared to be HLA-restricted in a later analysis, and the HLA associations seemed to be driven largely by CMV exposure.

In total, over 600 healthy bone marrow donors made up the cohort. At the time of sampling, every cohort member was nominally healthy, though immune exposures that went unrecorded were likely present. The donor was CMV seropositive and belonged to the group of 250 to 300 seropositive cohort members. A peripheral blood sample was collected from each donor, and TCR beta sequencing was performed on peripheral blood mononuclear cells. The Qiagen DNeasy Blood Extraction Kit was used to extract genomic DNA from the blood cell samples. This TCR derives from a man between 45 and 60 years old in good health and CMV-seropositive. Specimen: PBMCs. The rearrangement joined TRBV5-1 to TRBJ1-6, with the D gene call left open. The CDR3 has the sequence CASSKEPGNSPLHF. In nucleotide form, the sequence is TGCGCCAGCAGCAAAGAACCGGGGAATTCACCCCTCCACTTT.